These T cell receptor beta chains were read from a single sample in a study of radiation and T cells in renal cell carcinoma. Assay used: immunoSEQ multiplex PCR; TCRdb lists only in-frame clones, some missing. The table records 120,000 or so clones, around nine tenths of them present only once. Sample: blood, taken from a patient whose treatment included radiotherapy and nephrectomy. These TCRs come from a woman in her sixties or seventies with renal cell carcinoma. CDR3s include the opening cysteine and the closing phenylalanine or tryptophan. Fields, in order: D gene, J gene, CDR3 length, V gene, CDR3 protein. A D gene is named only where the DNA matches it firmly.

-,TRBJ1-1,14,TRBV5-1,CASSLEGVYTEAFF
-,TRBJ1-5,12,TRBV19,CASSIDTRHQHF
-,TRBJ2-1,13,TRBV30,CAWSASGFNEQFF
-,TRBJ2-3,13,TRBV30,CAWSRTSTDTQYF
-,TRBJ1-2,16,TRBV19,CASSIGVGSPLGGYTF
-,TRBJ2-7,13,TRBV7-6,CASSPRAVGEQYF
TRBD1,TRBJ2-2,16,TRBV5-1,CASSLGQGANTGELFF
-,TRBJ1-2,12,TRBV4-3,CASSLAEGGYTF
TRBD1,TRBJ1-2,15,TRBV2,CASRKRDRPNYGYTF
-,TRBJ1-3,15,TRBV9,CASSVAGTAGNTIYF
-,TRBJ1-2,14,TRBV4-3,CASSQDTGMDGYTF
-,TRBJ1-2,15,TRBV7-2,CASSLDSGGSLGYTF
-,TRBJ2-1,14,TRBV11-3,CASSVEGAYNEQFF
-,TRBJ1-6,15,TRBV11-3,CASSLAASANSPLHF
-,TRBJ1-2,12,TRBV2,CASTKRTLGYTF